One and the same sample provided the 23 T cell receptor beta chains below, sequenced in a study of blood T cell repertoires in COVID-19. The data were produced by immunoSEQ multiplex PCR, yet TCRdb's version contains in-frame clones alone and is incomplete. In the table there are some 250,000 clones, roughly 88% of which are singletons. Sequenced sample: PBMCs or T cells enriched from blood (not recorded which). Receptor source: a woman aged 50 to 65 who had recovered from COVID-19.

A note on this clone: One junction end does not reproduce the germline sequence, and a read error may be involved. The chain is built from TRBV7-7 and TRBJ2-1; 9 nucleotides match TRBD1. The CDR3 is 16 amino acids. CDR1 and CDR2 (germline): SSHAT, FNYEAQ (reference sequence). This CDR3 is CASSPLDRGFYNEQFF. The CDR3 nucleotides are TGTGCTAGCAGCCCCCTGGACAGGGGCTTTTACAATGAGCAGTTCTTC.

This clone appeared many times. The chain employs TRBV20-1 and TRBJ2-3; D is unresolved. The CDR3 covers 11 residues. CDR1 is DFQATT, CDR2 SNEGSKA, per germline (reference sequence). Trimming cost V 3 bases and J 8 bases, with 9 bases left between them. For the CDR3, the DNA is TGCAGTGCTAGTGGGTCTACTACGCAGTATTTT. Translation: CSASGSTTQYF.

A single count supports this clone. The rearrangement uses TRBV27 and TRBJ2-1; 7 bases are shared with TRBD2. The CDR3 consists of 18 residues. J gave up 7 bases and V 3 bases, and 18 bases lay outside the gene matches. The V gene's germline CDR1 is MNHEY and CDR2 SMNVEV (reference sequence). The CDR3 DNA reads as TGTGCCAGCAGTTTGGACGGACTAGAGAAACGTTCTGAAAATGAGCAGTTCTTC. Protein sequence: CASSLDGLEKRSENEQFF.

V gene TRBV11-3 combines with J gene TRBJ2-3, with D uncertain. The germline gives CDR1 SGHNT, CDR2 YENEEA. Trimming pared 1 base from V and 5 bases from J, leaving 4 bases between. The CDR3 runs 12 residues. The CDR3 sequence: CASSLGLDTQYF. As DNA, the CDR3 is TGTGCCAGCAGCTTAGGGCTAGATACGCAGTATTTT.

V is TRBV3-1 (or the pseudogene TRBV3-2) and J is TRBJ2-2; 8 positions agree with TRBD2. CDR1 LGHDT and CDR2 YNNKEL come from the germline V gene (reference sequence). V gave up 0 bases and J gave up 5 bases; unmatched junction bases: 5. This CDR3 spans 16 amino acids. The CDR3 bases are TGTGCCAGCAGCCAAGATCCCTTAGCGGGAACCGGGGAGCTGTTTTTT. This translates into CASSQDPLAGTGELFF.

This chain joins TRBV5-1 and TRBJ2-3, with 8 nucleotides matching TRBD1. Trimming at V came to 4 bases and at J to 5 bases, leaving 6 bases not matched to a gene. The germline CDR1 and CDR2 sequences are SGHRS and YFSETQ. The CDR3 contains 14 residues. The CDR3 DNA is TGCGCCAGCAGCGGTGCAACAGGGGGAGATACGCAGTATTTT. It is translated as CASSGATGGDTQYF.

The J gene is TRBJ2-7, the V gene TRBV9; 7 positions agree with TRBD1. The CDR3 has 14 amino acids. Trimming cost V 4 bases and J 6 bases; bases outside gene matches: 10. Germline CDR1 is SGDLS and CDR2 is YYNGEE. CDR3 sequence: CASSTTGQHREQYF. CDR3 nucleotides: TGTGCCAGCAGCACAACGGGACAGCACCGCGAGCAGTACTTC.

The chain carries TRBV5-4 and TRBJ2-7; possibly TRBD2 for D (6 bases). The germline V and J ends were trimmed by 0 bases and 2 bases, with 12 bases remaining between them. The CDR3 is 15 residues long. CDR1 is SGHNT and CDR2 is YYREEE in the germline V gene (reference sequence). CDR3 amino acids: CASSLGRESPYEQYF. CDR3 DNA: TGTGCCAGCAGCTTGGGGAGGGAATCGCCCTACGAGCAGTACTTC.

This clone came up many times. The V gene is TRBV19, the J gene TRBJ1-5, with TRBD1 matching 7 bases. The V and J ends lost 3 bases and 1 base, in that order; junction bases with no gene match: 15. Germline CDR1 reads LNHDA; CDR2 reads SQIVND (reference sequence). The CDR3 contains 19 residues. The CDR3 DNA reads TGTGCCAGTAGTATCCCGACAGGGCGCGTGGTTATGAGCAATCAGCCCCAGCATTTT. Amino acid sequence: CASSIPTGRVVMSNQPQHF. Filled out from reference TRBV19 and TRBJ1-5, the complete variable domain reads DGGITQSPKYLFRKEGQNVTLSCEQNLNHDAMYWYRQDPGQGLRLIYYSQIVNDFQKGDIAEGYSVSREKKESFPLTVTSAQKNPTAFYLCASSIPTGRVVMSNQPQHFGDGTRLSIL.

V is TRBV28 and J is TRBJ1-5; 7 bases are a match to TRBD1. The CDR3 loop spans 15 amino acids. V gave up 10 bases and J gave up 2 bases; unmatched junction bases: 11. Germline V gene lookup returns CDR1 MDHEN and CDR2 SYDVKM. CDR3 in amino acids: CATRWDSPRNQPQHF. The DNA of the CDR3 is TGTGCCACCAGATGGGACAGTCCTCGCAATCAGCCCCAGCATTTT.

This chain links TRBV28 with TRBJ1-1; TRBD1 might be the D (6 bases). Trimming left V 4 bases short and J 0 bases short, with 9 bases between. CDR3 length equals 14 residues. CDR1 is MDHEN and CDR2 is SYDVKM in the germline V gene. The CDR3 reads CASSSQGLNTEAFF. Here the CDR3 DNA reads TGTGCCAGCAGTTCACAGGGCCTGAACACTGAAGCTTTCTTT.

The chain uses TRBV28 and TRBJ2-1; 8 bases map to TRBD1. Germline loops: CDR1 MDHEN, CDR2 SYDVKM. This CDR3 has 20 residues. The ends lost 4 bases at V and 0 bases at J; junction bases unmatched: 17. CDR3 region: CASSSPRIGQGGSSYNEQFF. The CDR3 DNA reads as TGTGCCAGCAGTTCGCCCCGAATAGGACAGGGCGGTAGCTCCTACAATGAGCAGTTCTTC.

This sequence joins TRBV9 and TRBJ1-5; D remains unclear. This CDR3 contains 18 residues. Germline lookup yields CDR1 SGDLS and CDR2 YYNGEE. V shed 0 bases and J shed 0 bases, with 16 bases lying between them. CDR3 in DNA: TGTGCCAGCAGCGTAGGAAGCTCAAGCGATTATAGCAATCAGCCCCAGCATTTT. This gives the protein CASSVGSSSDYSNQPQHF.

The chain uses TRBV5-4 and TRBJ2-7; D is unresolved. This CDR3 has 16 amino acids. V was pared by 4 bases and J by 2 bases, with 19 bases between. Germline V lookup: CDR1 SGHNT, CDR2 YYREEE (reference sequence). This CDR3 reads CASSPAGPAHTYEQYF. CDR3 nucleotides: TGTGCCAGCAGCCCGGCTGGGCCAGCCCATACCTACGAGCAGTACTTC.

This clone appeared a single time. CDR3 protein: CAISENRVWNTGELFF. CDR3 in DNA: TGTGCCATCAGTGAGAACAGGGTATGGAACACCGGGGAGCTGTTTTTT. The chain carries TRBV10-3 and TRBJ2-2, with D tentatively TRBD1 (6 bases). The CDR3 is 16 residues long. V lost 2 bases and J lost 1, with 11 bases in between. Germline values: CDR1 ENHRY, CDR2 SYGVKD.

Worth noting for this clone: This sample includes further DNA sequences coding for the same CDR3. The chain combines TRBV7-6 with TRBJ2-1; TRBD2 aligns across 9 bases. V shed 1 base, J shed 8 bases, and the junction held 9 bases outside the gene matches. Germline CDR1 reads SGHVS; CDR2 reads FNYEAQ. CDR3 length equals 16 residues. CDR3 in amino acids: CASSLGGGRALDEQFF. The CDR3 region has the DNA TGTGCCAGCAGCTTAGGCGGCGGGAGGGCCCTCGATGAGCAGTTCTTC.

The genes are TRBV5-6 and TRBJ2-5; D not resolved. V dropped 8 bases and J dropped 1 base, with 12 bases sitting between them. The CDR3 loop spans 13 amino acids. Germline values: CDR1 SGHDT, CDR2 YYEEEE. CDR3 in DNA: TGTGCCAGTCAAACGCTATCCCAAGAGACCCAGTACTTC. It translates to CASQTLSQETQYF.

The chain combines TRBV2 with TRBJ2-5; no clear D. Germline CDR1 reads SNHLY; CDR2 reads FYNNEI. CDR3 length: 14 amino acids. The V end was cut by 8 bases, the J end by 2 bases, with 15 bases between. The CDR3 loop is CASPSETDQETQYF. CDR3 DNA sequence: TGTGCCAGCCCCAGCGAGACCGATCAAGAGACCCAGTACTTC.

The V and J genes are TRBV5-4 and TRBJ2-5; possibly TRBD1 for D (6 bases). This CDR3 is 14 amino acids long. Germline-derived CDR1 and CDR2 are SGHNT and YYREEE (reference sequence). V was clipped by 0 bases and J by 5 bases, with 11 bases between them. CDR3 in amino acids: CASSLGQGMETQYF. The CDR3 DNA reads TGTGCCAGCAGCTTGGGGCAGGGGATGGAGACCCAGTACTTC.

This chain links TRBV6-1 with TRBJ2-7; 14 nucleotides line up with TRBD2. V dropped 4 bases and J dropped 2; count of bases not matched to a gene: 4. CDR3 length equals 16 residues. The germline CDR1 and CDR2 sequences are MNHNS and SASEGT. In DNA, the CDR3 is TGTGCCAGCAGTGCCCAGACTAGCGGGAGGGCCTACGAGCAGTACTTC. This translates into CASSAQTSGRAYEQYF.

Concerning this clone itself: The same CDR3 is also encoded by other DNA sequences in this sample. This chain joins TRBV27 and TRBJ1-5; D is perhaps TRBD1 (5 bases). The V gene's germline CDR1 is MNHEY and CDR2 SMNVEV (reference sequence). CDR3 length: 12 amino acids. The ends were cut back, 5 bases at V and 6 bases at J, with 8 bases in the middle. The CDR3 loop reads CASSLRGQPQHF. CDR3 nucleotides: TGTGCCAGCAGTCTAAGGGGTCAGCCCCAGCATTTT.

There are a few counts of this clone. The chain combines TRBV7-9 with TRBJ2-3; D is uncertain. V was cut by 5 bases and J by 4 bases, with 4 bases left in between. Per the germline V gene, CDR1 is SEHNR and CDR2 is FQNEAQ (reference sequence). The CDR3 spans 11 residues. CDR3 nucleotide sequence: TGTGCCAGCAGCCGCGCAGATACGCAGTATTTT. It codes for CASSRADTQYF.

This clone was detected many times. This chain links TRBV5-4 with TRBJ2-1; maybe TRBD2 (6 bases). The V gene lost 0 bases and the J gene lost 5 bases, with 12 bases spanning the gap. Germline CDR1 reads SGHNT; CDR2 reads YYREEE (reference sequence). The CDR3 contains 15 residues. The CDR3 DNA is TGTGCCAGCAGCTTGGACGGGAGTGGGGACAATGAGCAGTTCTTC. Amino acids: CASSLDGSGDNEQFF.